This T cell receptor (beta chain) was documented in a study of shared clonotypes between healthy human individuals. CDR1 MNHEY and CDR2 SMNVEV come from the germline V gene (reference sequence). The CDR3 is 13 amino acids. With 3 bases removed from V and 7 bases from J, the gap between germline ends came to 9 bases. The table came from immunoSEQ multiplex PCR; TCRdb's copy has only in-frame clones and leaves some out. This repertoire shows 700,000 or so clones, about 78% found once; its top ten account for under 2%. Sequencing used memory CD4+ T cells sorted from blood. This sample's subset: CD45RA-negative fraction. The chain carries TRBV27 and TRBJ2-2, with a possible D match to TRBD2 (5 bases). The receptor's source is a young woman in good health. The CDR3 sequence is CASSLRVVGELFF. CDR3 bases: TGTGCCAGCAGTTTGAGGGTGGTCGGGGAGCTGTTTTTT.